This TCR beta chain was captured in a study of cytomegalovirus exposure and HLA in healthy donors. A word on this clone: The antigen is unknown.

Researchers ran the PCR with 60 Vbeta and 13 Jbeta primers. Using immunoSEQ multiplex PCR, the repertoire was profiled, and TCRdb retains in-frame clones only, with some absent. This sample's clone table lists just over 200,000 clones. Overall study findings and caveats: In a later analysis, parvovirus B19, influenza, CMV and Epstein-Barr virus appeared linked to several top co-occurrence clusters.

V was pared by 7 bases and J by 0 bases, with 11 bases between. The CDR3 length is 13 residues. The germline V gene encodes CDR1 SQVTM and CDR2 ANQGSEA. The clonotype originates from a girl aged 2-9 years in good health and CMV-seropositive. The rearrangement links TRBV29-1 to TRBJ2-3; weak D call: TRBD2 (7 bases). Sequenced material: PBMCs. The CDR3 spells CSGGGGSTDTQYF. The CDR3 coding sequence is TGCAGCGGAGGGGGGGGCAGCACAGATACGCAGTATTTT.